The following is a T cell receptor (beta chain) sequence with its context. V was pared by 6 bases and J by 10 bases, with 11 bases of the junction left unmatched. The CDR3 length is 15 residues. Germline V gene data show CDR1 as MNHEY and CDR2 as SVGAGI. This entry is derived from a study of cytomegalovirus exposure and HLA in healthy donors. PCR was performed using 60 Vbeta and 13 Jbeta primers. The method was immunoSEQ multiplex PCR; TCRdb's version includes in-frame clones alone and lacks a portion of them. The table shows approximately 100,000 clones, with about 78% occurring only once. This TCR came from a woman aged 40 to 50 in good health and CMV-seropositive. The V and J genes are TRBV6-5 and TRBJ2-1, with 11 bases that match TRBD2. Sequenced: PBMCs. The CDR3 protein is CASRRPTSGAGEQFF. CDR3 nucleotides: TGTGCCAGCAGGCGCCCGACTAGCGGGGCAGGGGAGCAGTTCTTC.